The rows below give T cell receptor beta chains drawn from one sample of a study of blood T cell repertoires in COVID-19. TCRdb keeps only in-frame clones here, not all; method: immunoSEQ multiplex PCR. The data show 250,000 to 400,000 clones, about nine tenths seen once. The specimen sequenced was peripheral blood. The receptors here all came from a woman aged 25 to 39 with COVID-19, enrolled during active disease. The CDR3 runs from the conserved cysteine through the conserved F or W. D genes are given only for firm matches. Rows may omit the clone size; those that give it use once, few, many or a size class.

j_call clone_size v_call d_call cdr3_nt cdr3_aa
TRBJ1-2 . TRBV2 . TGTGCCAGCAGCCTACAGGTTAACTATGGCTACACCTTC CASSLQVNYGYTF
TRBJ1-1 . TRBV14 . TGTGCCAGCACCTGGTTGGGGGGAACTGAAGCTTTCTTT CASTWLGGTEAFF
TRBJ1-2 . TRBV12-5 . TGTGCTAGTGGATGGGGGCCAGAATCTAACTATGGCTACACCTTC CASGWGPESNYGYTF
TRBJ2-2 . TRBV3-1/TRBV3-2 . TGTGCCAGCAGCGAAAGGAGGGGGCGCACCGGGGAGCTGTTTTTT CASSERRGRTGELFF
TRBJ2-1 . TRBV3-1/TRBV3-2 TRBD2 TGTGCCAGCAGCCGAATCTCCGGACTAGCGGGGCTCAGTGAGCAGTTCTTC CASSRISGLAGLSEQFF
TRBJ1-1 . TRBV2 TRBD1 TGTGCCAGCAGCCGACAGGGATACACTGAAGCTTTCTTT CASSRQGYTEAFF
TRBJ1-2 . TRBV20-1 . TGCAGTGCTAGAGCGTATGGCTACACCTTC CSARAYGYTF
TRBJ2-4 . TRBV7-2 . TGTGCCAGCAGCCCCCGTACTAGTTTCGGAAGCATTCAGTACTTC CASSPRTSFGSIQYF
TRBJ2-3 . TRBV28 TRBD2 TGTGCCAGCAGTCCTCCTAGCGGGGGGCGCAGGGATACGCAGTATTTT CASSPPSGGRRDTQYF
TRBJ2-5 . TRBV4-1 TRBD1 TGCGCCAGCAGCCAATCTGGGACAGGGGGCTTGGAGACCCAGTACTTC CASSQSGTGGLETQYF
TRBJ2-2 . TRBV13 . TGTGCCAGCAGCTTAGGACACCTCACCGGGGAGCTGTTTTTT CASSLGHLTGELFF
TRBJ1-1 . TRBV7-2 TRBD1 TGTGCCAGCAGCCCTATTCCGATGACAGGGTTCGCTGAAGCTTTCTTT CASSPIPMTGFAEAFF
TRBJ2-3 . TRBV6-4 . TGTGCCAGTAGTCCGGCTAGCTTGGGCGCAGATACGCAGTATTTT CASSPASLGADTQYF
TRBJ2-3 few TRBV19 . TGTGCCAGTAGTATAGCAGGGGGCACAGATACGCAGTATTTT CASSIAGGTDTQYF
TRBJ2-3 . TRBV29-1 TRBD2 TGCAGCGTTGCCGGGACTAGTAGCACAGATACGCAGTATTTT CSVAGTSSTDTQYF
TRBJ1-5 . TRBV11-2 TRBD1 TGTGCCAGCAGCCAGGGAGCAGGGGGCCGGCAGCCCCAGCATTTT CASSQGAGGRQPQHF
TRBJ2-1 . TRBV15 TRBD1 TGTGCCACCAGCAGAGGGGGGACAGGGGCGTACAATGAGCAGTTCTTC CATSRGGTGAYNEQFF
TRBJ2-1 . TRBV11-2 . TGTGCCAGCAGCCAAGGGGGTTCTTACAATGAGCAGTTCTTC CASSQGGSYNEQFF
TRBJ1-5 . TRBV5-1 . TGCGCCAGCAGCTTGGCAGGGTATAGCAATCAGCCCCAGCATTTT CASSLAGYSNQPQHF
TRBJ2-3 . TRBV19 . TGTGCCAGTACGAGGGGGGGCTCCTCCCCAGATACGCAGTATTTT CASTRGGSSPDTQYF
TRBJ1-1 . TRBV5-1 . TGCGCCAGCAGCTTAGAAGGGGGCACTGAAGCTTTCTTT CASSLEGGTEAFF
TRBJ2-5 . TRBV7-2 TRBD2 TGTGCCAGCAGCTTATTAGCGGGGGGGGCCAAAGAGACCCAGTACTTC CASSLLAGGAKETQYF
TRBJ1-1 . TRBV19 TRBD1 TGTGCCAGTAACCCGACAGGGGTGAACACTGAAGCTTTCTTT CASNPTGVNTEAFF
TRBJ2-5 . TRBV10-3 TRBD1 TGTGCCATCGGGACAGGCGGGGAGACCCAGTACTTC CAIGTGGETQYF
TRBJ2-5 . TRBV11-3 TRBD2 TGTGCCAGCAGCTTTGGACTAGCGGCCCAAGAGACCCAGTACTTC CASSFGLAAQETQYF
TRBJ1-2 . TRBV18 TRBD1 TGTGCCAGCTCACTCCCCAACAGGGGCGGCGGCTACACCTTC CASSLPNRGGGYTF
TRBJ2-2 . TRBV19 . TGTGCCAGTAGCCACAGGGATTCGTTTGCCGGGGAGCTGTTTTTT CASSHRDSFAGELFF
TRBJ1-1 . TRBV5-1 . TGCGCCAGCAGCTCGGATGGACAGCCGAACACTGAAGCTTTCTTT CASSSDGQPNTEAFF
TRBJ2-1 once TRBV6-5 . TGTGCCAGCAGCCGAGGGGAGGATGAGCAGTTCTTC CASSRGEDEQFF
TRBJ2-5 few TRBV9 TRBD1 TGTGCCAGCAGTCAAACAGGGGGTGAAGAGACCCAGTACTTC CASSQTGGEETQYF
TRBJ2-6 . TRBV28 . TGTGCCAGCAGTCCCTCCCCCGGCTCTGGGGCCAACGTCCTGACTTTC CASSPSPGSGANVLTF
TRBJ2-1 . TRBV6-2/TRBV6-3 . TGTGCCAGCAGTCCGGGTGGGGGCCGGTCCTACGAGCAGTTCTTC CASSPGGGRSYEQFF
TRBJ1-5 . TRBV6-5 TRBD1 TGTGCCAGCAGTACAGGGGGCTGGCAGCCCCAGCATTTT CASSTGGWQPQHF
TRBJ1-1 . TRBV7-2 . TGTGCCAGCAGCTTAGCTGGCCAGTTGAACACTGAAGCTTTCTTT CASSLAGQLNTEAFF
TRBJ2-2 . TRBV6-5 TRBD1 TGTGCCAGCACCGACAGGGGATTGAACACCGGGGAGCTGTTTTTT CASTDRGLNTGELFF
TRBJ1-1 . TRBV5-1 . TGCGCCAGCAGCTCGACAGCGAACACTGAAGCTTTCTTT CASSSTANTEAFF
TRBJ1-1 few TRBV4-1 TRBD1 TGCGCCAGCAGCCAAGGACAGGGCGTAATGAACACTGAAGCTTTCTTT CASSQGQGVMNTEAFF
TRBJ2-3 . TRBV7-7 TRBD1 TGTGCTAGCAGCCCTGTTAGGACAGGGGGCACAGATACGCAGTATTTT CASSPVRTGGTDTQYF
TRBJ1-2 . TRBV19 TRBD1 TGTGCCAGTGAAACCGGGACAGGGAGGCCTAACTATGGCTACACCTTC CASETGTGRPNYGYTF
TRBJ1-2 . TRBV12-3/TRBV12-4 . TGTGCCAGCAGTTTGGATGAGGGCGGTGGCTACACCTTC CASSLDEGGGYTF
TRBJ1-3 . TRBV11-2 . TGTGCCAGCAGCTTAGGTCGTCGTAACACCATATATTTT CASSLGRRNTIYF
TRBJ1-5 . TRBV7-2 . TGTGCCAGCAGCTTTGACAGGTACCAGCCCCAGCATTTT CASSFDRYQPQHF
TRBJ2-3 . TRBV11-2 . TGTGCCAGCAGCTTAGTTCCGGCTAGCCGGGGCACAGATACGCAGTATTTT CASSLVPASRGTDTQYF
TRBJ2-1 . TRBV4-1 TRBD2 TGCGCCAGCAGCCAGGCGCGGGGGGGCCAGAATGAGCAGTTCTTC CASSQARGGQNEQFF
TRBJ2-3 . TRBV6-6 TRBD2 TGTGCCAGCAGGCTTGGGGGGGCAGATACGCAGTATTTT CASRLGGADTQYF
TRBJ1-2 . TRBV6-5 . TGTGCCAGCAGGATACCCGGCGGAAACTATGGCTACACCTTC CASRIPGGNYGYTF
TRBJ1-3 . TRBV2 . TGTGCCAGCAGTGCTGGCTTCTCTGGAAACACCATATATTTT CASSAGFSGNTIYF
TRBJ1-6 . TRBV6-5 TRBD1 TGTGCCAGCAAGAACAGGGGAGGATCACCCCTCCACTTT CASKNRGGSPLHF
TRBJ2-5 . TRBV24-1 . TGTGCCACCAGTGGTACAGACAGAGAGACCCAGTACTTC CATSGTDRETQYF
TRBJ2-3 . TRBV18 TRBD1 TGTGCCAGCTCAGAACAGACAGGGATCACAGATACGCAGTATTTT CASSEQTGITDTQYF
TRBJ2-5 . TRBV5-1 . TGCGCCAGCAGCTTGGCCCAAGGGGTGGGCGAGACCCAGTACTTC CASSLAQGVGETQYF